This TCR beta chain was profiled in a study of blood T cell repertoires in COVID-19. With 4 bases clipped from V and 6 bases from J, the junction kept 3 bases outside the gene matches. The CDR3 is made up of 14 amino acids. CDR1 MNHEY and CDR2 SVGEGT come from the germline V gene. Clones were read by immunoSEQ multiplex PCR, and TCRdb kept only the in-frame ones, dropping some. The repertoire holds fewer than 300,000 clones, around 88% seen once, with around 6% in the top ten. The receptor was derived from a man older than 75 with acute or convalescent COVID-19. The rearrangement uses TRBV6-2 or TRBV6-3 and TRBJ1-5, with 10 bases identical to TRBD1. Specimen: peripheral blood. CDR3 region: CASSWTGGFQPQHF. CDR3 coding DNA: TGTGCCAGCAGTTGGACAGGGGGTTTTCAGCCCCAGCATTTT.